The 19 T cell receptor beta chains presented below share a single source sample, sequenced in a study of T cell responses to AZD1222 COVID-19 vaccine. Data came from immunoSEQ multiplex PCR; TCRdb stores just in-frame clones and leaves some out. The sample shows 100,000 or so clones, more than 85% of them seen only once. Material: peripheral blood, obtained on day 0 of AZD1222 vaccination. The receptors come from an adult in good health.

The CDR3 DNA follows: TGTGCCACCGCCCAACAGGGCCCTGGAAACACCATATATTTT. Encoded protein: CATAQQGPGNTIYF. This rearrangement joins TRBV10-3 to TRBJ1-3; maybe TRBD1 (6 bases). The CDR3 runs to 14 residues. V dropped 10 bases and J dropped 2 bases, with 15 bases sitting between them. Germline V gives CDR1 ENHRY, CDR2 SYGVKD.

V usage is TRBV21-1 and J usage is TRBJ1-2. TRBV21-1 is reported as a pseudogene. The CDR3 runs 13 residues. The CDR3 DNA sequence: TGTGCCAGTTTGCGGGGTGGTAACTATGGCTACACCTTC. Its translation: CASLRGGNYGYTF.

The chain couples TRBV7-3 to TRBJ1-1; D call uncertain. The V gene's germline CDR1 is SGHTA and CDR2 FQGTGA. V was pared by 0 bases and J by 0 bases, with 5 bases between. This CDR3 has 14 residues. CDR3 loop: CASSLTGLNTEAFF. CDR3 in DNA: TGTGCCAGCAGCTTAACAGGCTTGAACACTGAAGCTTTCTTT.

The V call is TRBV28, the J call TRBJ1-2; D gene ambiguous. Germline V gives CDR1 MDHEN, CDR2 SYDVKM. This CDR3 comprises 14 residues. Trimming shortened V by 2 bases and J by 4 bases, and 11 bases separated the two germline ends. The CDR3 reads CASSLPHRVYGYTF. Written as DNA, the CDR3 is TGTGCCAGCAGTTTACCCCACAGAGTCTATGGCTACACCTTC.

The V call is TRBV11-2, the J call TRBJ2-6, with 10 bases identical to TRBD1. J was trimmed by 0 bases and V by 4 bases; bases with no gene match: 6. From germline, CDR1 is SGHAT and CDR2 FQNNGV. This CDR3 comprises 18 residues. Written as DNA, the CDR3 is TGTGCCAGCAGCTCGACCTGGGACAGGGGCTCTGGGGCCAACGTCCTGACTTTC. Its translation is CASSSTWDRGSGANVLTF.

The chain has TRBV6-6 and TRBJ2-7; a weak D match, TRBD1 (6 bases). This CDR3 has 16 amino acids. CDR1 and CDR2 from the germline V gene are MNHNY and SVGAGI (reference sequence). Deletions cut 4 bases from V and 5 bases from J, with 21 bases between. The chain's CDR3 is CASSSSLGHWAHEQYF. The CDR3 DNA sequence: TGTGCCAGCAGTTCTAGTTTGGGACATTGGGCCCACGAGCAGTACTTC.

J is TRBJ2-7 and V is TRBV28, with D hard to call. Trimming removed 5 bases at V and 7 bases at J, with 9 bases between. The CDR3 is 11 amino acids. CDR1 MDHEN and CDR2 SYDVKM come from the germline V gene. The CDR3 nucleotides read TGTGCCAGCAGTCCCTCGGTTGAGCAGTACTTC. Protein sequence: CASSPSVEQYF.

The CDR3 bases are TGTGCCACCAGTGACTCACGACTAGAGGTGGAAAAACTGTTTTTT. Its translation is CATSDSRLEVEKLFF. The chain is built from TRBV24-1 and TRBJ1-4; D not resolved. The CDR3 extends over 15 amino acids. Germline V gives CDR1 KGHDR, CDR2 SFDVKD. V gave up 4 bases and J gave up 8 bases, with 16 bases separating them.

The V and J genes are TRBV19 and TRBJ1-2; D unresolved. Germline CDR1 and CDR2: LNHDA and SQIVND (reference sequence). The CDR3 spans 13 residues. Deletions cut 7 bases from V and 4 bases from J, with 13 bases between. CDR3 amino acids: CASTLRSTYGYTF. The CDR3 DNA follows: TGTGCCAGTACCTTGAGGTCGACCTATGGCTACACCTTC.

V gene TRBV6-5 combines with J gene TRBJ2-7, with a weak D call TRBD1 (6 bases). This CDR3 has 13 residues. CDR1 is MNHEY, CDR2 SVGAGI, per germline. Trimming removed 6 bases from V and 7 bases from J, with 16 bases in between. The CDR3 loop is CASSLQGWREQYF. Here the CDR3 DNA reads TGTGCCAGCAGCCTACAGGGTTGGCGGGAGCAGTACTTC.

This clone was picked up one time. The V call is TRBV30, the J call TRBJ1-2; D remains ambiguous. The CDR3 is 11 residues long. Trimming shortened V by 4 bases and J by 8 bases, and 11 bases separated the two germline ends. Germline CDR1 reads GTSNPN; CDR2 reads SVGIG (reference sequence). As DNA, the CDR3 is TGTGCCTGGAATCGGATTGGGGGCTACACCTTC. Translating gives CAWNRIGGYTF.

The gene calls are TRBV11-3 and TRBJ2-3; maybe TRBD2 (6 bases). The germline gives CDR1 SGHNT, CDR2 YENEEA. Trimming removed 2 bases at V and 2 bases at J, with 11 bases between. This CDR3 is built from 15 residues. CDR3 DNA sequence: TGTGCCAGCAGCTTAAGGGACTCTCCCACAGATACGCAGTATTTT. Its protein product is CASSLRDSPTDTQYF.

The count of this clone is one. CDR3 coding DNA: TGTGCCAGCTCACCACCGGGAGCGGGATCAGATGGCTACACCTTC. Translating it yields CASSPPGAGSDGYTF. The rearrangement joins TRBV18 to TRBJ1-2; D gene ambiguous. Trimming removed 0 bases at V and 6 bases at J, with 14 bases between. Germline V gives CDR1 KGHSH, CDR2 LQKENI. The CDR3 has 15 residues.

The gene calls are TRBV7-9 and TRBJ1-4; maybe TRBD1 (6 bases). Germline V CDR1 and CDR2: SEHNR, FQNEAQ (reference sequence). The ends were cut back, 2 bases at V and 8 bases at J, with 9 bases in the middle. CDR3 length: 13 residues. CDR3 in DNA: TGTGCCAGCAGCTTACTCCAGGGGGAAAAACTGTTTTTT. The encoded protein is CASSLLQGEKLFF.

J is TRBJ1-5 and V is TRBV19; the D gene is possibly TRBD1 (6 bases). Germline values: CDR1 LNHDA, CDR2 SQIVND (reference sequence). CDR3 length: 14 amino acids. V dropped 3 bases and J dropped 3 bases, with 9 bases sitting between them. The CDR3 region has the DNA TGTGCCAGTAGTATTAGGGGGGTCAATCAGCCCCAGCATTTT. It is translated as CASSIRGVNQPQHF. The full variable domain, in which reference TRBV19 and TRBJ1-5 provide the parts outside the CDR3, is DGGITQSPKYLFRKEGQNVTLSCEQNLNHDAMYWYRQDPGQGLRLIYYSQIVNDFQKGDIAEGYSVSREKKESFPLTVTSAQKNPTAFYLCASSIRGVNQPQHFGDGTRLSIL.

This chain uses TRBV6-6 with TRBJ2-1; tentatively, D is TRBD1 or TRBD2 (5 bases each). Trimming pared 2 bases from V and 7 bases from J, leaving 12 bases between. CDR3 size: 14 residues. Germline V gene data show CDR1 as MNHNY and CDR2 as SVGAGI (reference sequence). CDR3: CASSYGAGRNEQFF. CDR3 sequence (DNA): TGTGCCAGCAGTTACGGTGCAGGGAGAAATGAGCAGTTCTTC.

The CDR3 DNA is TGTGCCAGCAGCGCGACAGGCAGTGAGCAGTTCTTC. Protein: CASSATGSEQFF. V usage is TRBV9 and J usage is TRBJ2-1; tentatively, D is TRBD1 (6 bases). Germline CDR1 and CDR2: SGDLS and YYNGEE. V lost 3 bases and J 9 bases, leaving 10 bases between the germline ends. The CDR3 is 12 amino acids.

The chain is built from TRBV5-4 and TRBJ1-2, with 10 positions matching TRBD1. V lost 3 bases and J lost 1; bases outside the gene matches: 9. Germline CDR1 reads SGHNT; CDR2 reads YYREEE (reference sequence). The CDR3 runs 17 residues. CDR3 loop: CASSSRDRGAINYGYTF. The CDR3 DNA is TGTGCCAGCAGCTCCCGGGACAGGGGAGCCATTAACTATGGCTACACCTTC. Filled out from reference TRBV5-4 and TRBJ1-2, the complete variable domain reads ETGVTQSPTHLIKTRGQQVTLRCSSQSGHNTVSWYQQALGQGPQFIFQYYREEENGRGNFPPRFSGLQFPNYSSELNVNALELDDSALYLCASSSRDRGAINYGYTFGSGTRLTVV.

This clone was observed a handful of times. This chain links TRBV7-9 with TRBJ1-1, with 10 bases that match TRBD1. Per germline, CDR1 SEHNR and CDR2 FQNEAQ (reference sequence). V shed 6 bases, J shed 7 bases, and the junction held 5 bases outside the gene matches. This CDR3 is built from 13 residues. CDR3 region: CASSDRGPNEAFF. The CDR3 nucleotides read TGTGCCAGCAGTGACAGGGGGCCTAATGAAGCTTTCTTT.